This TCR beta chain emerged from a study of CD8+CD57+ T cells in acquired aplastic anemia. Study observations and caveats: Comparison of patients with controls identified almost 30 shared CD8+ CDR3 sequences. A significant difference in CD8+ Simpson's diversity between patients and controls was not found.

On this clonotype: Its specificity is not known.

Profiling of TCR beta VDJ combinations and CDR3 sequences used genomic DNA as template. TCRdb redid the calling of the reads with MiXCR, one entry per CDR3 protein. The data hold 200,000 to 250,000 distinct CDR3 sequences, with roughly 55% observed a single time. The germline gives CDR1 DFQATT, CDR2 SNEGSKA (reference sequence). CDR3 length equals 15 residues. Trimming at V came to 6 bases and at J to 2 bases, leaving 8 bases not matched to a gene. The sample was sorted CD4+, CD8+, or CD8+CD57+ T cells (not recorded which) from PBMCs. The origin of this receptor is a human donor in good health. The chain carries TRBV20-1 and TRBJ2-5; 11 positions match TRBD2. For the CDR3, the DNA is TGCAGTGCCATCCCCGGGACTAGCGGACAAGAGACCCAGTACTTC. Its protein is CSAIPGTSGQETQYF.